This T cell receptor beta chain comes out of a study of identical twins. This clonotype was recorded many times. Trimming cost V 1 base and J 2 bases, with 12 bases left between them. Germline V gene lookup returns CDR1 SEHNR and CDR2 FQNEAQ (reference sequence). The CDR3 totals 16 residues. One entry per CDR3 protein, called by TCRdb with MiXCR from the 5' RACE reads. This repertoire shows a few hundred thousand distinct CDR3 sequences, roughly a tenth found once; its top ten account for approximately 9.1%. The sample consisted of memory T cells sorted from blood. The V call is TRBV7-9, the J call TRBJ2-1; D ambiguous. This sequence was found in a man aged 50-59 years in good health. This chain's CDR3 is CASSLGVRVPYNEQFF. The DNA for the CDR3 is TGTGCCAGCAGCTTAGGGGTCCGGGTTCCCTACAATGAGCAGTTCTTC.